A single sample gave rise to the 31 T cell receptor beta chains below, sequenced in a study of beta chain features in type 1 diabetes. The sequenced template was cDNA made from the entire isolated RNA. Some clones are missing from TCRdb's copy, which holds only in-frame ones; the method was immunoSEQ multiplex PCR. Among about 140,000 clones listed, 9% to 10% were seen once. Sequences were obtained from central memory CD4+ T cells from blood. All receptors derive from a woman in her thirties or forties in good health.

The chain is built from TRBV5-1 and TRBJ2-2; D gene ambiguous. Trimming removed 0 bases from V and 2 bases from J, with 14 bases in between. CDR1 is SGHRS, CDR2 YFSETQ, per germline. The CDR3 has 17 residues. CDR3 region: CASSLAGSYRNTGELFF. The DNA of the CDR3 is TGCGCCAGCAGCTTGGCCGGCTCATACAGAAACACCGGGGAGCTGTTTTTT.

The sample holds a few counts of this clone. The chain recombines TRBV6-4 with TRBJ2-5; 7 bases are shared with TRBD1. This CDR3 is built from 15 residues. The V gene's germline CDR1 is MRHNA and CDR2 SNTAGT. V lost 0 bases to trimming and J lost 1 base; unmatched junction nucleotides: 2. CDR3 DNA: TGTGCCAGCAGTGACTCCGGGACAGTCCAAGAGACCCAGTACTTC. Encoded protein: CASSDSGTVQETQYF.

This clone was picked up a small number of times. This chain joins TRBV27 and TRBJ1-6; D may be TRBD1 (6 bases). Germline CDR1 and CDR2: MNHEY and SMNVEV (reference sequence). Trimming cost V 5 bases and J 5 bases, with 13 bases left between them. The CDR3 is 15 residues long. CDR3 residues: CASSLPQGNNSPLHF. The CDR3 region has the DNA TGTGCCAGCAGTCTCCCACAGGGTAATAATTCACCCCTCCACTTT.

The chain is built from TRBV10-3 and TRBJ2-7; 7 positions agree with TRBD1. The V gene's germline CDR1 is ENHRY and CDR2 SYGVKD. After removal of 3 bases from V and 1 base from J, the junction contained 9 bases not matched to a gene. CDR3 length: 16 amino acids. CDR3 protein: CAISDANAGGSYEQYF. The CDR3 DNA reads TGTGCCATCAGTGACGCGAACGCAGGGGGTTCCTACGAGCAGTACTTC.

The chain is built from TRBV5-1 and TRBJ2-2, with 10 nucleotides matching TRBD2. With V trimmed by 6 bases and J by 4 bases, 0 bases remained unmatched. Germline-derived CDR1 and CDR2 are SGHRS and YFSETQ. The CDR3 loop spans 13 amino acids. CDR3 nucleotide sequence: TGCGCCAGCACTAGCGGGGGCACCGGGGAGCTGTTTTTT. Amino acids: CASTSGGTGELFF.

In its sample, this clone was seen a few times. This chain uses TRBV14 with TRBJ2-7; D not resolved. Germline V lookup: CDR1 SGHDN, CDR2 FVKESK. The CDR3 has 12 amino acids. V lost 4 bases and J lost 6, with 10 bases in between. This CDR3 is CASSLASREQYF. The CDR3 nucleotides are TGTGCCAGCAGCCTGGCAAGTCGCGAGCAGTACTTC.

This chain uses TRBV19 with TRBJ1-1, with D possibly being TRBD1 (5 bases). The V gene lost 3 bases and the J gene lost 2 bases, with 19 bases spanning the gap. There are 17 residues in the CDR3. CDR1 is LNHDA and CDR2 is SQIVND in the germline V gene (reference sequence). Written as DNA, the CDR3 is TGTGCCAGTAGTATGGCGGCAGGGAGGACATTCAACACTGAAGCTTTCTTT. It is translated as CASSMAAGRTFNTEAFF. The full variable domain, with the rest looked up from reference TRBV19 and TRBJ1-1, is DGGITQSPKYLFRKEGQNVTLSCEQNLNHDAMYWYRQDPGQGLRLIYYSQIVNDFQKGDIAEGYSVSREKKESFPLTVTSAQKNPTAFYLCASSMAAGRTFNTEAFFGQGTRLTVV.

V and J are TRBV5-4 and TRBJ2-2; 7 bases align to TRBD1. CDR3 length: 13 residues. Per germline, CDR1 SGHNT and CDR2 YYREEE (reference sequence). After removal of 4 bases from V and 5 bases from J, the junction contained 2 bases not matched to a gene. The chain's CDR3 is CASSKTGTGELFF. CDR3 DNA: TGTGCCAGCAGCAAGACAGGGACCGGGGAGCTGTTTTTT.

This clone was seen only a few times. The chain carries TRBV7-8 and TRBJ2-7, with 8 bases lining up with TRBD1. Germline V gives CDR1 SGHVS, CDR2 FQNEAQ. V trimming: 4 bases; J trimming: 7 bases; junction bases outside the gene matches: 9. CDR3 size: 14 residues. This CDR3 reads CASSSRDRQREQYF. Here the CDR3 DNA reads TGTGCCAGCAGCTCCCGGGACAGGCAGAGGGAGCAGTACTTC.

There are a few counts of this clone. This chain connects TRBV15 to TRBJ1-2; D is undetermined. This CDR3 is built from 15 residues. Trimming shortened V by 0 bases and J by 4 bases, and 12 bases separated the two germline ends. Germline V gives CDR1 LNHNV, CDR2 YYDKDF (reference sequence). CDR3 coding DNA: TGTGCCACCAGCAGAGATCGATCTACAGCCTATGGCTACACCTTC. Translating it yields CATSRDRSTAYGYTF.

The chain uses TRBV19 and TRBJ1-2; perhaps TRBD1 as D (6 bases). V was shortened by 4 bases and J by 0 bases, with 12 bases between the two germline ends. The CDR3 sequence is 15 residues long. The germline gives CDR1 LNHDA, CDR2 SQIVND (reference sequence). CDR3 amino acids: CASSTSWTANYGYTF. The CDR3 DNA follows: TGTGCCAGTAGTACCTCTTGGACAGCTAACTATGGCTACACCTTC.

Worth noting for this clone: One end of the junction is discordant with germline, which a read error may explain. The J gene is TRBJ2-4, the V gene TRBV5-1; 8 bases align to TRBD2. The V gene's germline CDR1 is SGHRS and CDR2 YFSETQ. The CDR3 is made up of 14 amino acids. DNA for the CDR3: TGTGCCAGCAGCGTGCCCTTGCGGGGGGCGATTCAGTACTTC. Protein sequence: CASSVPLRGAIQYF.

This clone was recorded many times. The rearrangement links TRBV28 to TRBJ1-2; TRBD1 might be the D (5 bases). The CDR3 is made up of 14 amino acids. Trimming left V 5 bases short and J 5 bases short, with 15 bases between. Germline CDR1 is MDHEN and CDR2 is SYDVKM. The chain's CDR3 is CASSPGRAGYGYTF. The DNA for the CDR3 is TGTGCCAGCAGTCCTGGACGGGCAGGGTATGGCTACACCTTC.

The chain carries TRBV5-6 and TRBJ1-1; no definite D call. The germline V gene has CDR1 SGHDT and CDR2 YYEEEE. This CDR3 is 14 amino acids long. V lost 2 bases, J lost 2 bases, and 10 bases lay in between. The DNA of the CDR3 is TGTGCCAGCAGCTTTGAAACAGCAAACACTGAAGCTTTCTTT. It translates to CASSFETANTEAFF.

This clone occurred a few times. The rearrangement joins TRBV5-1 to TRBJ2-3, with 12 bases fitting TRBD2. Germline V lookup: CDR1 SGHRS, CDR2 YFSETQ. This CDR3 is built from 15 residues. The ends lost 7 bases at V and 6 bases at J; junction bases unmatched: 9. The CDR3, as DNA: TGCGCCAGCGGGCTGACTAGCGGGGGCGTGGATACGCAGTATTTT. This encodes CASGLTSGGVDTQYF.

This clone has only a few counts. The rearrangement links TRBV18 to TRBJ2-5, with a tentative D call TRBD2 (5 bases). CDR3 length: 13 amino acids. Germline lookup yields CDR1 KGHSH and CDR2 LQKENI. Trimming cost V 4 bases and J 5 bases, with 11 bases left between them. The CDR3 nucleotides are TGTGCCAGCTCACTCCGGGGTTCGGAGACCCAGTACTTC. It is translated as CASSLRGSETQYF.

This clone was seen many times. This sample includes further DNA sequences coding for the same CDR3. V usage is TRBV27 and J usage is TRBJ2-7; 10 positions agree with TRBD1. This CDR3 contains 13 residues. After removal of 6 bases from V and 3 bases from J, the junction contained 2 bases not matched to a gene. Germline CDR1 MNHEY, CDR2 SMNVEV (reference sequence). The DNA for the CDR3 is TGTGCCAGCAGGGGACAGGGGCTCTACGAGCAGTACTTC. Translated, it gives CASRGQGLYEQYF.

The chain recombines TRBV4-3 with TRBJ2-7; 8 bases map to TRBD1. CDR3 length: 15 residues. CDR1 is LGHNA, CDR2 YSLEER, per germline. V lost 2 bases to trimming and J lost 2 bases; unmatched junction nucleotides: 5. The CDR3 nucleotides are TGCGCCAGCAGCCAAAACCGGGGACAGGCCTACGAGCAGTACTTC. Protein: CASSQNRGQAYEQYF.

In its sample, this clone was seen a few times. The chain uses TRBV27 and TRBJ2-6; 11 bases match TRBD1. Germline-derived CDR1 and CDR2 are MNHEY and SMNVEV (reference sequence). The trim removed 5 bases at V and 1 base at J, leaving 7 bases unmatched. CDR3 length equals 18 residues. CDR3 DNA sequence: TGTGCCAGCAGTGAATTGGGGACAGGGGGGTCTGGGGCCAACGTCCTGACTTTC. This gives the protein CASSELGTGGSGANVLTF.

This clone was picked up a small number of times. The DNA of the CDR3 is TGCGCCAGCAGTGAGGTAGGGACAGGCAATCAGCCCCAGCATTTT. It codes for CASSEVGTGNQPQHF. The chain joins TRBV10-2 to TRBJ1-5; 7 bases align to TRBD1. V lost 2 bases, J lost 2 bases, and 3 bases stayed unmatched. The CDR3 is made up of 15 amino acids. Germline values: CDR1 WSHSY, CDR2 SAAADI.

The V gene is TRBV1, the J gene TRBJ1-5. TRBV1 is a pseudogene segment. This CDR3 is built from 13 residues. In DNA, the CDR3 is TGCACCAGCAGCCAAGATCGTCCTCAGCCCCAGCATTTT. This gives the protein CTSSQDRPQPQHF.

This clone was seen only a few times. The chain employs TRBV5-4 and TRBJ2-5; 8 bases are shared with TRBD2. V was clipped by 2 bases and J by 4 bases; unmatched bases: 7. Germline V gene data show CDR1 as SGHNT and CDR2 as YYREEE (reference sequence). The CDR3 has 15 amino acids. CDR3 nucleotides: TGTGCCAGCAGCTTCATCGGGGGGGGCGGAGAGACCCAGTACTTC. Its translation: CASSFIGGGGETQYF.

This clone has only a few counts. V and J are TRBV18 and TRBJ2-5; D is unclear. The CDR3 has 13 amino acids. Germline lookup yields CDR1 KGHSH and CDR2 LQKENI. The V end was cut by 2 bases, the J end by 1 base, with 5 bases between. CDR3 residues: CASSPGLQETQYF. DNA for the CDR3: TGTGCCAGCTCACCAGGGCTCCAAGAGACCCAGTACTTC.

A few counts support this clone. The chain is built from TRBV27 and TRBJ1-5; no clear D. The V end was cut by 2 bases, the J end by 0 bases, with 8 bases between. In germline, CDR1 is MNHEY, CDR2 SMNVEV (reference sequence). The CDR3 has 15 amino acids. CDR3 bases: TGTGCCAGCAGTTTAGGTGCCGGTAGCAATCAGCCCCAGCATTTT. Amino acids: CASSLGAGSNQPQHF.

This clone was counted many times. This chain joins TRBV29-1 and TRBJ1-1; D gene unclear. Germline CDR1 SQVTM, CDR2 ANQGSEA. There are 10 residues in the CDR3. CDR3 protein: CSFKNTEAFF. CDR3 in DNA: TGCAGTTTTAAGAACACTGAAGCTTTCTTT.

This chain connects TRBV2 to TRBJ1-6; the D gene is possibly TRBD1 (5 bases). CDR3 length equals 15 residues. Germline V CDR1 and CDR2: SNHLY, FYNNEI. Trimming stripped 7 bases from V and 2 bases from J, with 12 bases between. CDR3 nucleotides: TGTGCCAGCACCGACGGGGGGGCCTATAATTCACCCCTCCACTTT. Protein product: CASTDGGAYNSPLHF.

This chain connects TRBV7-7 to TRBJ2-3; TRBD2 aligns across 7 bases. V dropped 5 bases and J dropped 0; count of bases not matched to a gene: 5. This CDR3 has 15 amino acids. Germline V CDR1 and CDR2: SSHAT, FNYEAQ (reference sequence). CDR3 sequence (DNA): TGTGCCAGCAGCCCAGCGGGGTCAAGCACAGATACGCAGTATTTT. It is translated as CASSPAGSSTDTQYF.

The gene calls are TRBV6-1 and TRBJ2-5; perhaps TRBD1 as D (6 bases). This CDR3 is 13 amino acids long. With 8 bases removed from V and 1 base from J, the gap between germline ends came to 11 bases. The germline gives CDR1 MNHNS, CDR2 SASEGT. The CDR3 region has the DNA TGTGCCAGCTTCCGGGACACCCAAGAGACCCAGTACTTC. Protein product: CASFRDTQETQYF.

The sample holds a few counts of this clone. The chain uses TRBV2 and TRBJ2-7, with D perhaps matching TRBD2 (6 bases). This CDR3 comprises 15 residues. Germline CDR1 is SNHLY and CDR2 is FYNNEI. V gave up 3 bases and J gave up 3 bases, with 15 bases separating them. CDR3: CASSDPSGGNYEQYF. Written as DNA, the CDR3 is TGTGCCAGCAGTGACCCTTCCGGGGGAAACTACGAGCAGTACTTC.

This clone was found a few times. This chain uses TRBV2 with TRBJ1-5; 10 bases line up with TRBD1. The CDR3 has 17 residues. Trimming at V came to 5 bases and at J to 0 bases, leaving 7 bases not matched to a gene. Germline assignment: CDR1 SNHLY and CDR2 FYNNEI. The chain's CDR3 is CASSPGQGNYSNQPQHF. The CDR3 DNA reads TGTGCCAGCAGTCCGGGACAGGGGAACTATAGCAATCAGCCCCAGCATTTT.

The CDR3 protein is CASSYSIASTNYGYTF. DNA of the CDR3: TGTGCCAGCAGTTACTCGATAGCCAGTACTAACTATGGCTACACCTTC. V and J are TRBV6-6 and TRBJ1-2; no reliable D call. Germline assignment: CDR1 MNHNY and CDR2 SVGAGI (reference sequence). Trimming pared 0 bases from V and 0 bases from J, leaving 11 bases between. The CDR3 loop spans 16 amino acids.